This TCR beta chain comes out of a study of beta chain features in type 1 diabetes. All of the isolated RNA was reverse transcribed, so expressed TCRB transcripts were sequenced. The protocol was immunoSEQ multiplex PCR, while the TCRdb copy is restricted to in-frame clones and leaves out a portion. Here the sample spans 250,000 to 300,000 clones, roughly 25% being singletons. Notes on the study in general: The study found moderately but significantly shorter TCRB CDR3s in all four CD4+ subsets of Type 1 diabetes patients. PCR might favor shorter templates, but any such skew would affect patients and controls equally.

Germline trimming cut 0 bases from V and 5 bases from J; bases unmatched to any gene: 6. This CDR3 is built from 16 residues. Per the germline V gene, CDR1 is SGDLS and CDR2 is YYNGEE. This clone has more than one count but fewer than ten. Its antigen is undetermined. V usage is TRBV9 and J usage is TRBJ2-1; 9 bases match TRBD1. Input material: naive CD4+ T cells from blood. This clonotype was sampled from a woman aged 25 to 39 with type 1 diabetes. The CDR3 loop reads CASSVGTGESNNEQFF. The DNA for the CDR3 is TGTGCCAGCAGCGTAGGGACAGGGGAATCTAACAATGAGCAGTTCTTC.